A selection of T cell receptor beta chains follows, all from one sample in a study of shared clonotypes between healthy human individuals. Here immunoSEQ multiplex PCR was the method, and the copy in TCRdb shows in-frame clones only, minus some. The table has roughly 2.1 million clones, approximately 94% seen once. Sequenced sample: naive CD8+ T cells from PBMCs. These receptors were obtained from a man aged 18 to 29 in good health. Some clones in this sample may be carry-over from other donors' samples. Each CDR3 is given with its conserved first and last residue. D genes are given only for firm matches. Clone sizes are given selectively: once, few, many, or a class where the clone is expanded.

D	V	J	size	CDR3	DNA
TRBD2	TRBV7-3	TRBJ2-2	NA	CASSPTSGRPGELFF	TGTGCCAGCAGCCCAACTAGCGGGAGGCCCGGGGAGCTGTTTTTT
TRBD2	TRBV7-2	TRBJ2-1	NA	CASSLARTGTSGNSYNEQFF	TGTGCCAGCAGCTTAGCTCGGACCGGGACTAGCGGGAACTCCTACAATGAGCAGTTCTTC
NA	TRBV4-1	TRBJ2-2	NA	CASSQGRTLNTGELFF	TGCGCCAGCAGCCAAGGGAGGACACTGAACACCGGGGAGCTGTTTTTT
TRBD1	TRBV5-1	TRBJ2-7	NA	CASSYRGNTYEQYF	TGCGCCAGCAGCTACAGGGGAAACACCTACGAGCAGTACTTC
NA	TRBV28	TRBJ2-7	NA	CASSLRASNRDGEQYF	TGTGCCAGCAGTTTAAGGGCCTCGAATCGGGACGGCGAGCAGTACTTC
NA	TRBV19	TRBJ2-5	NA	CASSPRTVYQETQYF	TGTGCCAGTAGTCCCCGGACGGTGTACCAAGAGACCCAGTACTTC
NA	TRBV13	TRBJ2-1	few	CASSLGLTTEQFF	TGTGCCAGCAGCTTGGGTCTGACTACTGAGCAGTTCTTC
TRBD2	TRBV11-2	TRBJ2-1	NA	CASSTYKREGQSWNEQFF	TGTGCCAGCAGCACATACAAGCGGGAGGGCCAGTCTTGGAATGAGCAGTTCTTC
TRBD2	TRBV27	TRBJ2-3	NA	CASSFPGLAGKGTDTQYF	TGTGCCAGCAGTTTTCCGGGACTAGCGGGAAAGGGCACAGATACGCAGTATTTT
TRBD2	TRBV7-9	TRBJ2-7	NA	CASSASAGGTYEQYF	TGTGCCAGCAGCGCGTCGGCGGGAGGAACTTACGAGCAGTACTTC
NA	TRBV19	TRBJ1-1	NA	CASWRQGTGTEAFF	TGTGCCAGTTGGAGGCAGGGTACGGGCACTGAAGCTTTCTTT
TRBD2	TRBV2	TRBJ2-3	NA	CASSERTSGRDTDTQYF	TGTGCCAGCAGTGAAAGGACTAGCGGGAGGGACACAGATACGCAGTATTTT
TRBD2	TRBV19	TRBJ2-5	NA	CASSRGLAGVEQETQYF	TGTGCCAGTAGTAGGGGACTAGCGGGAGTGGAACAAGAGACCCAGTACTTC
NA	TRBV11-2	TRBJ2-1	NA	CASSSRTAYNEQFF	TGTGCCAGCAGCTCGCGGACTGCCTACAATGAGCAGTTCTTC
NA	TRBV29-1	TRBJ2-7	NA	CSVEGSSRQTYEQYF	TGCAGCGTTGAAGGTTCGAGTCGCCAGACCTACGAGCAGTACTTC
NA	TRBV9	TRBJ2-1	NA	CASSVGSKGPRGEQFF	TGTGCCAGCAGCGTAGGTAGTAAGGGACCGAGGGGTGAGCAGTTCTTC
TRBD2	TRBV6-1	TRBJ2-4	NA	CASSEGGRARNIQYF	TGTGCCAGCAGTGAAGGCGGGAGGGCGAGGAACATTCAGTACTTC
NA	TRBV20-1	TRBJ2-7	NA	CSAMLAYEQYF	TGCAGTGCTATGTTGGCCTACGAGCAGTACTTC
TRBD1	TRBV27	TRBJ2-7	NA	CASSLSAGDRVWEQYF	TGTGCCAGCAGTTTATCGGCCGGGGACAGGGTCTGGGAGCAGTACTTC
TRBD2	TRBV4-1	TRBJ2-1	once	CASSQYSGGLSHEQFF	TGCGCCAGCAGCCAATATAGCGGGGGCCTTAGCCATGAGCAGTTCTTC